This TCR beta chain was profiled in a study of shared clonotypes between healthy human individuals. Study background: The donor pool was made up of a couple of women and a few men aged 18 to 49.

The germline V gene encodes CDR1 LNHDA and CDR2 SQIVND (reference sequence). Trimming cost V 6 bases and J 3 bases, with 8 bases left between them. The CDR3 has 12 amino acids. This clone was seen more than once but under ten times. Libraries were prepared by immunoSEQ multiplex PCR; TCRdb keeps only in-frame clonotypes and omits some of them. The sample yields 470,000 or so clones, about 78% seen once. Sequencing used PBMCs. The gene calls are TRBV19 and TRBJ1-2, with D maybe TRBD1 (6 bases). This clonotype originated in a middle-aged woman in good health. Some clones in this sample may be carry-over from other donors' samples. The CDR3 DNA is TGTGCCAGTAGCAGGACAGACTATGGCTACACCTTC. This sequence encodes CASSRTDYGYTF.